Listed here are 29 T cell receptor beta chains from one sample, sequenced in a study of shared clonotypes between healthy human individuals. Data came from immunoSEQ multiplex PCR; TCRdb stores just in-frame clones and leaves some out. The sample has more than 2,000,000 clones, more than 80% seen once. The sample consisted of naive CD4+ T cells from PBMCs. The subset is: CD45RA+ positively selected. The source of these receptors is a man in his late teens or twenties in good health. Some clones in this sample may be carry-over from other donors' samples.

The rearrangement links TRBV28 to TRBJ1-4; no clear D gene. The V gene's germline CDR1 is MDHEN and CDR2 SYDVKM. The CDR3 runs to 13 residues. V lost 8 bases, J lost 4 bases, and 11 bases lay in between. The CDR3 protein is CASLDRYNEKLFF. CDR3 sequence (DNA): TGTGCCAGCCTGGACCGATATAATGAAAAACTGTTTTTT.

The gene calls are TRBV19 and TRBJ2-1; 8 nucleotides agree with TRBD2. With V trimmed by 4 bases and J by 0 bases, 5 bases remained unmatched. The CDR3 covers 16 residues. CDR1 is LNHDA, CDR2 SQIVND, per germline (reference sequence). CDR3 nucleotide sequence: TGTGCCAGTAGTACTATAGCGGGACACTCCTACAATGAGCAGTTCTTC. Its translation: CASSTIAGHSYNEQFF.

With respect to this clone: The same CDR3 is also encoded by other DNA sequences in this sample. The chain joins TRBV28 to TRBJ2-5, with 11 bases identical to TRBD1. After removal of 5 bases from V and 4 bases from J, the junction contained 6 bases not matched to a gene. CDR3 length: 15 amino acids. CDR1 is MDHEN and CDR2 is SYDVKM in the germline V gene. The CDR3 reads CASSPGTGGRETQYF. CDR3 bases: TGTGCCAGCAGTCCCGGGACAGGGGGAAGAGAGACCCAGTACTTC.

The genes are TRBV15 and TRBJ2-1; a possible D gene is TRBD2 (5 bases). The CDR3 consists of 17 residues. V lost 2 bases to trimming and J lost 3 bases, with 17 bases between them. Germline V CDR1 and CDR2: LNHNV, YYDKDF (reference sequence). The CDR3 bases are TGTGCCACCAGCAGATCCCTAGCCGGAGCAGGCTACAATGAGCAGTTCTTC. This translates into CATSRSLAGAGYNEQFF.

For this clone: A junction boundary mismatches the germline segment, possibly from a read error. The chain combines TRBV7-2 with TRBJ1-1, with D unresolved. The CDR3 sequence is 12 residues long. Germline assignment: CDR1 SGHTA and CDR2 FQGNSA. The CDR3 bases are TGTGCCAGCAGCCGAGATTCGACCACCCCTGACTTT. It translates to CASSRDSTTPDF. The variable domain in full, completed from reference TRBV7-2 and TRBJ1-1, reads GAGVSQSPSNKVTEKGKDVELRCDPISGHTALYWYRQSLGQGLEFLIYFQGNSAPDKSGLPSDRFSAERTGGSVSTLTIQRTQQEDSAVYLCASSRDSTTPDFGQGTRLTVV.

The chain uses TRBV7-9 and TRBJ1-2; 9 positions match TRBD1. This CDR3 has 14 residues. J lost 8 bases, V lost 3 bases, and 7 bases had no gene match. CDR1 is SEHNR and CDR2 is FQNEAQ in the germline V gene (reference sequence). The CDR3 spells CASSFTGGAEGYTF. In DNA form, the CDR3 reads TGTGCCAGCAGCTTTACAGGGGGCGCGGAAGGCTACACCTTC.

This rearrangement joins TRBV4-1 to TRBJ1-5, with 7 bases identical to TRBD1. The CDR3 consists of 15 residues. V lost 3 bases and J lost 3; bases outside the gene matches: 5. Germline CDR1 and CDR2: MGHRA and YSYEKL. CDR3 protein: CASSHTDRDNQPQHF. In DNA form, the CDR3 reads TGCGCCAGCAGCCATACAGACAGGGACAATCAGCCCCAGCATTTT.

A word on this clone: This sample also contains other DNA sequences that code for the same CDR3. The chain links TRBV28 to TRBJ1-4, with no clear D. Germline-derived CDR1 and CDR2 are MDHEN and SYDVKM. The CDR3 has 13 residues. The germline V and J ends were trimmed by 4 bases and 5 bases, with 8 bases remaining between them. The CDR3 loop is CASSSPGNEKLFF. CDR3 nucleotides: TGTGCCAGCAGTTCCCCGGGGAATGAAAAACTGTTTTTT.

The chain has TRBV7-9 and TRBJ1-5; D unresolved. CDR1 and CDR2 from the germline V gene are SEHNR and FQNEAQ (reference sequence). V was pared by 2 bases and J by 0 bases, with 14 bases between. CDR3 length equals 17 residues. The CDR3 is CASSLRPRRASNQPQHF. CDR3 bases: TGTGCCAGCAGCTTAAGGCCTCGAAGGGCTAGCAATCAGCCCCAGCATTTT.

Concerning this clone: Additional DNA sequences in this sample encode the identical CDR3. The CDR3 spells CASSPGTSGGNEQFF. The CDR3 DNA sequence: TGTGCCAGCAGCCCCGGGACTAGCGGAGGCAATGAGCAGTTCTTC. The chain carries TRBV7-9 and TRBJ2-1; 11 nucleotides agree with TRBD2. Germline V gene sequence: CDR1 SEHNR, CDR2 FQNEAQ (reference sequence). The V segment lost 5 bases and the J segment 6 bases; nucleotides outside the gene matches: 6. The CDR3 has 15 amino acids.

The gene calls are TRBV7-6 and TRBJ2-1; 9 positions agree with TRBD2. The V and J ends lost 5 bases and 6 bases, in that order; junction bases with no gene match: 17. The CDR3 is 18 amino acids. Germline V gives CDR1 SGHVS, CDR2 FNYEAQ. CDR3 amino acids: CASSRMGLAGEFVNEQFF. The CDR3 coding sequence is TGTGCCAGCAGCCGCATGGGATTAGCGGGAGAGTTCGTCAATGAGCAGTTCTTC.

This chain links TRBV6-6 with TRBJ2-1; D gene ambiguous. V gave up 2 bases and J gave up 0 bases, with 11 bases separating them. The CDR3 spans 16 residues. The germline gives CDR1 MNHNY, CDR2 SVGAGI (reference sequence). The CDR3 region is CASSYRVPSSYNEQFF. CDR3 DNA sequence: TGTGCCAGCAGTTACCGAGTCCCGAGCTCCTACAATGAGCAGTTCTTC.

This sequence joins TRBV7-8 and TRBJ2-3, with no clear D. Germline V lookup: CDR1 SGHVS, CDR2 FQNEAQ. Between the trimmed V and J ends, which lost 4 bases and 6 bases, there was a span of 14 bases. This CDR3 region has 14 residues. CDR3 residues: CASSSRRPRDTQYF. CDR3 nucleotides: TGTGCCAGCAGCTCTAGGCGTCCCCGGGATACGCAGTATTTT.

CDR3: CASSYNAGTARPYEQYF. CDR3 nucleotide sequence: TGCGCCAGCAGCTATAACGCCGGGACAGCCCGTCCCTACGAGCAGTACTTC. V usage is TRBV5-1 and J usage is TRBJ2-7; 7 positions agree with TRBD1. Germline V gene data show CDR1 as SGHRS and CDR2 as YFSETQ. The CDR3 spans 17 residues. V gave up 3 bases and J gave up 2 bases; unmatched junction bases: 14.

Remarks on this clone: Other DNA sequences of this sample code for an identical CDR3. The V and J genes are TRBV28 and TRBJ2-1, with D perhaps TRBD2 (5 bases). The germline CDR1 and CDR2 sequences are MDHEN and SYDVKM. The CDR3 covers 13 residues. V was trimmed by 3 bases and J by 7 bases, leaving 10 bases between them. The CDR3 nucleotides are TGTGCCAGCAGTTTGGTTCGCGGGAATGAGCAGTTCTTC. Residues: CASSLVRGNEQFF.

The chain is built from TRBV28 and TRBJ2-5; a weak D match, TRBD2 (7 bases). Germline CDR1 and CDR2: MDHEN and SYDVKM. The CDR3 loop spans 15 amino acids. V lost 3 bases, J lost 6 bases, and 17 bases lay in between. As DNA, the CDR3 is TGTGCCAGCAGTTTCCAACAGGGAGGGGTCCAGACCCAGTACTTC. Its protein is CASSFQQGGVQTQYF.

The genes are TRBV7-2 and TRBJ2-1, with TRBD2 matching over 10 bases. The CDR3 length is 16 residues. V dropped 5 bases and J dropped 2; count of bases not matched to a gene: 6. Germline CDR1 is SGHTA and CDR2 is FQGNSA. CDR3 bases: TGTGCCAGCAGCCGCCTAGCGGGAGCCACCTACAATGAGCAGTTCTTC. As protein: CASSRLAGATYNEQFF.

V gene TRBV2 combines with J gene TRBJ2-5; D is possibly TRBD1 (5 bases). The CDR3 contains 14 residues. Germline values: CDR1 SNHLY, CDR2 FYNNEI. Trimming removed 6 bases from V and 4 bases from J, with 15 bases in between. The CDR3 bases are TGTGCCAGCAGCGTGGAGTCTCAGGGAGAGACCCAGTACTTC. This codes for CASSVESQGETQYF. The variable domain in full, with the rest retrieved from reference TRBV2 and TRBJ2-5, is EPEVTQTPSHQVTQMGQEVILRCVPISNHLYFYWYRQILGQKVEFLVSFYNNEISEKSEIFDDQFSVERPDGSNFTLKIRSTKLEDSAMYFCASSVESQGETQYFGPGTRLLVL.

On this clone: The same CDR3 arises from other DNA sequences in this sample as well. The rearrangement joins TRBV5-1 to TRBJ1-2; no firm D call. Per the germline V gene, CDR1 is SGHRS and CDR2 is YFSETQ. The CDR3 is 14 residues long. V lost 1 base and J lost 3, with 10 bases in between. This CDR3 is CASSLSPGDYGYTF. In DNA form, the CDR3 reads TGCGCCAGCAGCTTGTCCCCCGGGGACTATGGCTACACCTTC.

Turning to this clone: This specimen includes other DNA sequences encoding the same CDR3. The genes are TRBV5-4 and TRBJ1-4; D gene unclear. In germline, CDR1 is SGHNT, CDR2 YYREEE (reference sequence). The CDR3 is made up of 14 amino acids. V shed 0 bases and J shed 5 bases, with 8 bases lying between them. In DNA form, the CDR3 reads TGTGCCAGCAGCTTGGGTCGTCCGAATGAAAAACTGTTTTTT. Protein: CASSLGRPNEKLFF. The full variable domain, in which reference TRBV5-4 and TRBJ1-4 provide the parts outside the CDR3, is ETGVTQSPTHLIKTRGQQVTLRCSSQSGHNTVSWYQQALGQGPQFIFQYYREEENGRGNFPPRFSGLQFPNYSSELNVNALELDDSALYLCASSLGRPNEKLFFGSGTQLSVL.

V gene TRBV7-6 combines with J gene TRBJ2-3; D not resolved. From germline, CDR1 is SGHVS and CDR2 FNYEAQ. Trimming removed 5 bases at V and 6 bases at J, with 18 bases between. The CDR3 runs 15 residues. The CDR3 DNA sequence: TGTGCCAGCAGCCAACAAGGGTCGATGGTGGATACGCAGTATTTT. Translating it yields CASSQQGSMVDTQYF.

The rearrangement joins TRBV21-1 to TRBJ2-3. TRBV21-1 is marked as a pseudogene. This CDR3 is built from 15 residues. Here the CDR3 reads CASSKVGGFTDTQYF. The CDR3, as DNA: TGTGCCAGCAGCAAAGTTGGGGGATTCACAGATACGCAGTATTTT.

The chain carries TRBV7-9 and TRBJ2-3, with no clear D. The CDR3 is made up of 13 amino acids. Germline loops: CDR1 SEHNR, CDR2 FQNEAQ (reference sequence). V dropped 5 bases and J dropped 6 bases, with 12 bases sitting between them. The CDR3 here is CASSPESSDTQYF. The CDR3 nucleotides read TGTGCCAGCAGCCCGGAGAGCTCCGATACGCAGTATTTT.

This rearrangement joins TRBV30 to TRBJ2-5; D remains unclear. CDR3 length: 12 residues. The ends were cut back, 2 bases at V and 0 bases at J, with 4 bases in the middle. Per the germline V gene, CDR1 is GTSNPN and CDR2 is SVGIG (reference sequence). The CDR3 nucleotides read TGTGCCTGGAGTAGGGACCAAGAGACCCAGTACTTC. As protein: CAWSRDQETQYF.

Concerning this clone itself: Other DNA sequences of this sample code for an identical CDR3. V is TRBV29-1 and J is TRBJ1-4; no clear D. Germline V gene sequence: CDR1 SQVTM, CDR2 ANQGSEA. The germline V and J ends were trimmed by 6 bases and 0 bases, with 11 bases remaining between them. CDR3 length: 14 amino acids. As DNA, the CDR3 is TGCAGCGTCTTTACCGTTGCAACTAATGAAAAACTGTTTTTT. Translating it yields CSVFTVATNEKLFF.

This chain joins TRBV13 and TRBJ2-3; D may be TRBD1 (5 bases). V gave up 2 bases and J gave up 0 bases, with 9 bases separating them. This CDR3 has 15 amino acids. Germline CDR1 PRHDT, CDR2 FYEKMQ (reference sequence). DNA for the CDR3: TGTGCCAGCAGCTTAATAGGGGTTAGCACAGATACGCAGTATTTT. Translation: CASSLIGVSTDTQYF.

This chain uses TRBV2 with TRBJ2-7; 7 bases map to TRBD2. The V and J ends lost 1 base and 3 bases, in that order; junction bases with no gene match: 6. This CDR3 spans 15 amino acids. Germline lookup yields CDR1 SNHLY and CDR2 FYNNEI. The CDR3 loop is CASSEGAGVFYEQYF. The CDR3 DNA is TGTGCCAGCAGTGAAGGGGCGGGAGTTTTCTACGAGCAGTACTTC.

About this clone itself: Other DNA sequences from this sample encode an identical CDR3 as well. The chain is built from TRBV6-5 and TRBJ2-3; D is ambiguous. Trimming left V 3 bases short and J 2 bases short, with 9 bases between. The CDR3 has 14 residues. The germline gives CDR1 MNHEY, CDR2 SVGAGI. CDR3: CASSYSRNTDTQYF. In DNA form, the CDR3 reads TGTGCCAGCAGTTATAGCAGAAACACAGATACGCAGTATTTT.

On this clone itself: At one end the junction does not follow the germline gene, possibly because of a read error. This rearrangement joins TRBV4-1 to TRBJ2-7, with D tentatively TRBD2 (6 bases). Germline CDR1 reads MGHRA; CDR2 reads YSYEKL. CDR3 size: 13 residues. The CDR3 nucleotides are TGCGCCAGCAGCCAAACCTTCGGGAGCCGCGGGAACTTC. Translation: CASSQTFGSRGNF.